The clone carrying this T cell receptor (beta chain) was seen once. One end of the junction does not line up with germline, which may come from a read error. This specimen belongs to a study of OX40 agonist ivuxolimab in advanced cancers. Study background: Patients received the agonistic anti-OX40 (CD134) antibody ivuxolimab.

Here immunoSEQ multiplex PCR was the method, and the copy in TCRdb shows in-frame clones only, minus some. The repertoire includes tens of thousands of clones, around 89% of them detected once, and around 1% sits in the top ten. The sample consisted of CD4+ or CD8+ T cells sorted from blood, taken in a trial of the OX40 agonist ivuxolimab. The TCR sequence derives from an adult with an advanced solid tumor such as melanoma, head and neck, liver or kidney cancer.

The CDR3 nucleotides are TGTGCCAGCAGCCTAATAAGTATGGTCTTC. It yields the protein CASSLISMVF. The gene calls are TRBV7-2 and TRBJ2-1; D unclear. The CDR3 runs to 10 residues. The germline V gene encodes CDR1 SGHTA and CDR2 FQGNSA.